These T cell receptor beta chains were read from a single sample in a study of blood T cell repertoires in COVID-19. Repertoires were generated with immunoSEQ multiplex PCR, while TCRdb's copy carries only in-frame clones and drops some. The sample has about 59,000 clones; roughly 85% are singletons. The material sequenced was peripheral blood. The receptors shown here come from a man in his 60s with acute or convalescent COVID-19. CDR3s include the opening cysteine and the closing phenylalanine or tryptophan. D genes are given only for firm matches. Clone size is not always given. Where it is, it says once, few, many or a class for expanded clones.

TRBV7-6	.	TRBJ2-7	TRBD1	TGTGCCAGCAGCTTAGACAGGGGTGACTACGAGCAGTACTTC	CASSLDRGDYEQYF
TRBV6-5	few	TRBJ2-5	TRBD2	TGTGCCAGCAGTATCCTAGCGGGAGGAGAGACCCAGTACTTC	CASSILAGGETQYF
TRBV3-1/TRBV3-2	once	TRBJ2-7	.	TGTGCCAGCAGCCAAGATTGGGGGGTCGGCGAGCAGTACTTC	CASSQDWGVGEQYF
TRBV3-1/TRBV3-2	.	TRBJ1-6	.	TGTGCCAGCAGCCCCCTGGCAAGCTCCTATAATTCACCCCTCCACTTT	CASSPLASSYNSPLHF
TRBV7-9	.	TRBJ2-1	.	TGTGCCAGCCTTCGCCCGGGGATCCTGAGTTACAATGAGCAGTTCTTC	CASLRPGILSYNEQFF
TRBV6-6	.	TRBJ2-5	.	TGTGCCAGCAGTTACTCTAGCAGCATGGAGGAGACCCAGTACTTC	CASSYSSSMEETQYF
TRBV7-2	.	TRBJ1-6	.	TGTGCCAGCAGCCTCCAGGGGAATTCACCCCTCCACTTT	CASSLQGNSPLHF
TRBV4-3	.	TRBJ1-6	.	TGCGCCAGCAGCCAAGGGTTGCGCTATAATTCACCCCTCCACTTT	CASSQGLRYNSPLHF
TRBV28	.	TRBJ2-7	TRBD2	TGTGCCAGCAGTTTATGGGGGAGGGGACTAGCGGGTCTGACCTTC	CASSLWGRGLAGLTF
TRBV9	.	TRBJ2-1	.	TGTGCCAGCAGCGTAGGAAACTCACTAAATGAGCAGTTCTTC	CASSVGNSLNEQFF
TRBV7-8	once	TRBJ1-2	TRBD1	TGTGCCAGCAGCTCAAACAGGGGCTTGGATGGCTACACCTTC	CASSSNRGLDGYTF
TRBV15	.	TRBJ2-2	TRBD1	TGTGCCACCAGCAGAGAAACAGGGGGTCAAGGCGGGGAGCTGTTTTTT	CATSRETGGQGGELFF
TRBV6-6	few	TRBJ2-3	.	TGTGCCAGCAGCCCTCGGACAGATACGCAGTATTTT	CASSPRTDTQYF
TRBV7-9	.	TRBJ1-2	TRBD1	TGTGCCAGCAGCCCCCGGACAGGGTATGGCTACACCTTC	CASSPRTGYGYTF
TRBV13	once	TRBJ1-4	.	TGTGCCAGCAGCTTCGGGGGGAAACTGTTTTTT	CASSFGGKLFF
TRBV10-2	few	TRBJ2-7	.	TGCGCCAGTAGAGAGGCGGGATACTACTACGAGCAGTACTTC	CASREAGYYYEQYF
TRBV18	once	TRBJ2-1	.	TGTGCCAGCTCGAAACGGGAGCCCCCTGAGCAGTTCTTC	CASSKREPPEQFF
TRBV2	.	TRBJ1-2	.	TGTGCCAGCAGTGAAGGGGAGGACACCTTC	CASSEGEDTF
TRBV9	.	TRBJ1-1	TRBD1	TGTGCCAGCAGCGTAGAGGACAGGGGCATGAACACTGAAGCTTTCTTT	CASSVEDRGMNTEAFF
TRBV7-9	few	TRBJ2-6	.	TGTGCCAGCAGCCACGAGACAGGTCTTCCTGGGGCCAACGTCCTGACTTTC	CASSHETGLPGANVLTF
TRBV6-2/TRBV6-3	.	TRBJ2-2	.	TGTGCCAGCAGTTACTCAGCAGGGCGCGGCACCGGGGAGCTGTTTTTT	CASSYSAGRGTGELFF
TRBV3-1/TRBV3-2	.	TRBJ2-3	.	TGTGCCAGCGGGGGGTATAGCGATGAGCAGTATTTT	CASGGYSDEQYF
TRBV28	.	TRBJ1-3	.	TGTGCCAGCAGTCCGACGAGAGCGAACTCTGGAAACACCATATATTTT	CASSPTRANSGNTIYF
TRBV28	few	TRBJ1-1	TRBD1	TGTGCCAGCAGTTTGGACAGGCCTGAAGCTTTCTTT	CASSLDRPEAFF
TRBV4-3	.	TRBJ1-6	.	TGCGCCAGCAGCCAAGACCCGAGCTCCTATAATTCACCCCTCCACTTT	CASSQDPSSYNSPLHF
TRBV4-1	once	TRBJ1-1	.	TGCGCCAGCAGCCCGCCCGCTCTCAGGGTGGTTGAAGCTTTCTTT	CASSPPALRVVEAFF
TRBV7-6	.	TRBJ2-1	.	TGTGCCAGCAGCTTAGGGGCCTCTGGTTTCCTAAGCTCCTACAATGAGCAGTTCTTC	CASSLGASGFLSSYNEQFF
TRBV14	few	TRBJ2-7	.	TGTGCCAGCAGCCTTCGTCGCTACGAGCAGTACTTC	CASSLRRYEQYF
TRBV27	.	TRBJ1-4	.	TGTGCCAGCAGCGGTCTAGCGACTAATGAAAAACTGTTTTTT	CASSGLATNEKLFF
TRBV5-1	once	TRBJ2-6	.	TGCGCCAGCAGAGTACACGGGGGTACTGGGGCCAACGTCCTGACTTTC	CASRVHGGTGANVLTF
TRBV19	.	TRBJ1-2	.	TGTGCCAGTAGTATAGGAGGCAGAGGTCGCCCAACTTACACCTTC	CASSIGGRGRPTYTF
TRBV10-3	once	TRBJ1-2	.	TGTGCCACCGGACCGACCGGGACTGCTTATGGCTACACCTTC	CATGPTGTAYGYTF
TRBV5-6	.	TRBJ2-1	.	TGTGCCAGCAGAAAACAGGGGAGGACCTACAATGAGCAGTTCTTC	CASRKQGRTYNEQFF
TRBV28	.	TRBJ1-5	.	TGTGCCAGCAGCCCTGACACTCCGGATCAGCCCCAGCATTTT	CASSPDTPDQPQHF
TRBV30	.	TRBJ1-1	TRBD1	TGTGCCTGTTCTCCGACAGGGAGGATGGCTTTCTTT	CACSPTGRMAFF
TRBV6-2/TRBV6-3	few	TRBJ2-1	TRBD1	TGTGCCAGCAGTTACTCGCCTAGTGCAGGCCAGGGGGATGAGCAGTTCTTC	CASSYSPSAGQGDEQFF
TRBV28	.	TRBJ2-6	.	TGTGCCAGCAGTTTGGCCGGGATCGCTGGGGCCAACGTCCTGACTTTC	CASSLAGIAGANVLTF
TRBV29-1	once	TRBJ1-4	TRBD1	TGCAGCGTTGGACAGGGATCAACTAATGAAAAACTGTTTTTT	CSVGQGSTNEKLFF
TRBV28	.	TRBJ1-4	TRBD1	TGTGCCAGCAGTCCGACAGGGTCGAATGAAAAACTGTTTTTT	CASSPTGSNEKLFF
TRBV4-3	few	TRBJ2-5	.	TGCGCCAGCAGCCCTAATCATCGGGAGACCCAGTACTTC	CASSPNHRETQYF
TRBV7-2	.	TRBJ2-1	TRBD2	TGTGCCAGCAGCTTAGAGGCTAGCGGGGGGTACAATGAGCAGTTCTTC	CASSLEASGGYNEQFF
TRBV27	.	TRBJ1-3	.	TGTGCCAGCAGTCTACAGGGTCACTCTGGAAACACCATATATTTT	CASSLQGHSGNTIYF